Shown below are 14 T cell receptor beta chains from a single sample sequenced in a study of blood T cells in healthy people across ages. Using a J-beta primer mix together with a sample-barcoded 5' primer, a second PCR was run for about 6 to 11 cycles. One entry per CDR3 protein, called by TCRdb with MiXCR from the 5' RACE reads. The sample has 780,000 or so distinct CDR3 sequences; roughly 25% are singletons. The same data also went into a second study, on T cells of mothers and their children.

The specimen was blood. These TCRs come from a boy aged 5-17 years in good health.

This clonotype was picked up a small number of times. The rearrangement links TRBV29-1 to TRBJ1-2, with a tentative D call TRBD1 (5 bases). The CDR3 totals 14 residues. Trimming pared 2 bases from V and 5 bases from J, leaving 15 bases between. CDR1 and CDR2 from the germline V gene are SQVTM and ANQGSEA. This CDR3 is CSVEFLGDGYGYTF. In DNA, the CDR3 is TGCAGCGTTGAATTCTTGGGGGATGGGTATGGCTACACCTTC.

This sequence joins TRBV5-1 and TRBJ2-5; 9 positions match TRBD2. The tail of the sequence fits TRBJ2-1 better, so the J call may be wrong. This CDR3 contains 22 residues. Per germline, CDR1 SGHRS and CDR2 YFSETQ. The CDR3 loop is CASSFVPGLAPPDESSYNEQFF. CDR3 bases: TGCGCCAGCAGCTTCGTTCCGGGACTAGCTCCTCCCGATGAGAGCTCCTACAATGAGCAGTTCTTC.

V is TRBV25-1 and J is TRBJ1-1; no clear D gene. The CDR3 length is 11 residues. CDR1 is MGHDK and CDR2 is SYGVNS in the germline V gene. The germline V and J ends were trimmed by 7 bases and 0 bases, with 3 bases remaining between them. DNA of the CDR3: TGTGCCAGCAAAGTGAACACTGAAGCTTTCTTT. Translating it yields CASKVNTEAFF.

In this sample, this clonotype turned up a few times. V gene TRBV29-1 combines with J gene TRBJ1-1; D is ambiguous. Germline CDR1 and CDR2: SQVTM and ANQGSEA. The germline V and J ends were trimmed by 5 bases and 11 bases, with 18 bases remaining between them. There are 12 residues in the CDR3. The CDR3 DNA reads as TGCAGCGTTCAGAAGACCGGGCACTCCGCTTTCTTT. Its translation: CSVQKTGHSAFF.

The rearrangement uses TRBV18 and TRBJ2-5, with D unclear. TRBJ2-7 explains the end of the DNA better; the J call may be wrong. Germline lookup yields CDR1 KGHSH and CDR2 LQKENI. The CDR3 is 13 residues long. CDR3 residues: CASSLHAGYEQYF. For the CDR3, the DNA is TGTGCCAGCTCACTCCACGCCGGCTACGAGCAGTACTTC.

This clonotype turned up a few times. The chain carries TRBV7-9 and TRBJ2-2, with 7 bases aligning to TRBD1. The CDR3 is 16 residues long. Germline V gene lookup returns CDR1 SEHNR and CDR2 FQNEAQ (reference sequence). The V gene end was trimmed by 8 bases and the J gene end by 6 bases; junction bases not matched to a gene: 15. For the CDR3, the DNA is TGTGCCAGCGGGGGTCAGTTCGACAGGGAGCCCGGGGAGCTGTTTTTT. Amino acids: CASGGQFDREPGELFF.

Notes on this clonotype: The junction and the germline gene differ at one end; a read error may be behind it. The rearrangement links TRBV7-2 to TRBJ2-5; 9 bases align to TRBD2. The CDR3 sequence is 17 residues long. The germline gives CDR1 SGHTA, CDR2 FQGNSA. CDR3 sequence: CASGLGHMAGGRETQYF. The CDR3 nucleotides are TGTGCCAGCGGCTTAGGGCATATGGCGGGGGGGCGAGAGACCCAGTACTTC.

This clonotype was found a few times. Germline is not matched at one junction end, which may reflect a read error. This sequence joins TRBV29-1 and TRBJ1-1; 7 positions match TRBD1. The CDR3 is made up of 13 amino acids. Germline V gives CDR1 SQVTM, CDR2 ANQGSEA. The CDR3 region is CSVATGTNTEAFF. CDR3 coding DNA: TGTAGCGTAGCGACAGGGACGAACACTGAAGCTTTCTTT.

This clonotype appeared a few times. The rearrangement links TRBV4-2 to TRBJ2-1; a possible D gene is TRBD1 (5 bases). Germline-derived CDR1 and CDR2 are LGHNA and YNFKEQ. The CDR3 spans 15 residues. V was clipped by 0 bases and J by 3 bases, with 9 bases between them. CDR3: CASSQDRDSYNEQFF. The CDR3 nucleotides are TGTGCCAGCAGCCAAGATCGTGACAGCTACAATGAGCAGTTCTTC.

The chain joins TRBV6-6 to TRBJ2-1, with a tentative D call TRBD2 (5 bases). CDR1 and CDR2 from the germline V gene are MNHNY and SVGAGI (reference sequence). The CDR3 is made up of 15 amino acids. The V gene lost 4 bases and the J gene lost 5 bases, with 15 bases spanning the gap. The CDR3 DNA reads TGTGCCAGCAGTTCCCGGACTGTCGGCGACAATGAGCAGTTCTTC. This encodes CASSSRTVGDNEQFF.

The chain employs TRBV20-1 and TRBJ2-7; 8 bases agree with TRBD2. This CDR3 has 16 amino acids. Trimming cost V 0 bases and J 2 bases; bases outside gene matches: 9. Germline V gene data show CDR1 as DFQATT and CDR2 as SNEGSKA (reference sequence). CDR3 protein: CSARDPTTSVTYEQYF. The CDR3 nucleotides are TGCAGTGCTAGAGATCCTACGACTAGCGTCACCTACGAGCAGTACTTC.

The V gene is TRBV12-3 or TRBV12-4, the J gene TRBJ2-5, with TRBD1 matching over 7 bases. J lost 4 bases, V lost 3 bases, and 2 bases had no gene match. The CDR3 runs 13 residues. This CDR3 is CASSFWDRETQYF. CDR3 coding DNA: TGTGCCAGCAGTTTTTGGGACAGAGAGACCCAGTACTTC.

The rearrangement uses TRBV4-2 and TRBJ2-2; D not certain. Looked up from germline, CDR1 is LGHNA and CDR2 is YNFKEQ. The V and J ends lost 2 bases and 2 bases respectively, with 9 bases between them. The CDR3 has 15 residues. The CDR3 DNA reads TGTGCCAGCAGCCAATACCTAGGAAACACCGGGGAGCTGTTTTTT. Its protein is CASSQYLGNTGELFF.

This chain links TRBV14 with TRBJ2-1; D might be TRBD2 (7 bases). Looked up from germline, CDR1 is SGHDN and CDR2 is FVKESK. V lost 8 bases, J lost 3 bases, and 29 bases lay in between. This CDR3 has 19 amino acids. For the CDR3, the DNA is TGTGCCAGCGGGCGCGACCCCTTTCCGAGGGGGGGATTCTACAATGAGCAGTTCTTC. Translated: CASGRDPFPRGGFYNEQFF.